Each of the 26 T cell receptor beta chains below was sequenced from the same sample in a study of T cells after yellow fever vaccination. In TCRdb, the 5' RACE reads were re-called with MiXCR into one record per CDR3 protein. The table records some 160,000 distinct CDR3 sequences, 9.3% of them present only once. The material sequenced was CD8+ T cells sorted from PBMCs, taken 45 days after the yellow fever booster vaccination. These receptors all stem from a man between 18 and 29 years old who received the YFV17D yellow fever vaccine.

This clonotype was recorded many times. The chain couples TRBV15 to TRBJ2-2; 7 nucleotides agree with TRBD1. The CDR3 contains 13 residues. Trimming cost V 8 bases and J 7 bases; bases outside gene matches: 7. Per germline, CDR1 LNHNV and CDR2 YYDKDF (reference sequence). CDR3 DNA: TGTGCCACCTCGGACAGGTCGGGCGGGGAGCTGTTTTTT. Translating it yields CATSDRSGGELFF.

This clonotype was counted only a few times. CDR3: CSVFFTQGVAKNIQYF. The DNA for the CDR3 is TGCAGCGTTTTCTTTACGCAGGGGGTAGCCAAAAACATTCAGTACTTC. The V call is TRBV29-1, the J call TRBJ2-4, with 7 bases fitting TRBD1. The CDR3 consists of 16 residues. V dropped 5 bases and J dropped 0; count of bases not matched to a gene: 10. Looked up from germline, CDR1 is SQVTM and CDR2 is ANQGSEA.

A few counts support this clonotype. The V call is TRBV11-1, the J call TRBJ1-4; D remains unclear. The CDR3 length is 11 residues. The ends were cut back, 8 bases at V and 8 bases at J, with 9 bases in the middle. Germline V gene lookup returns CDR1 SGHAT and CDR2 FQDESV (reference sequence). The CDR3 sequence: CASGAGEKLFF. The CDR3 coding sequence is TGTGCCAGCGGTGCCGGGGAAAAACTGTTTTTT.

Many counts were recorded for this clonotype. The chain is built from TRBV12-3 or TRBV12-4 and TRBJ2-7; D is possibly TRBD1 (6 bases). CDR3 size: 14 residues. Trimming removed 5 bases from V and 3 bases from J, with 14 bases in between. CDR3 protein: CASSGTPPLYEQYF. The DNA for the CDR3 is TGTGCCAGCAGTGGGACACCACCACTCTACGAGCAGTACTTC.

This clonotype was counted at least ten times. The V gene is TRBV7-8, the J gene TRBJ2-1; 9 nucleotides match TRBD2. This CDR3 region has 18 residues. J gave up 8 bases and V 5 bases, and 19 bases lay outside the gene matches. CDR1 SGHVS and CDR2 FQNEAQ come from the germline V gene. The CDR3 region is CASSTVRPSGNSLDEQFF. In nucleotides, the CDR3 is TGTGCCAGCAGCACCGTCCGGCCTAGCGGGAACTCTTTGGATGAGCAGTTCTTC.

The V gene is TRBV27, the J gene TRBJ1-2; 9 positions match TRBD1. The germline CDR1 and CDR2 sequences are MNHEY and SMNVEV (reference sequence). CDR3 length: 13 residues. After removal of 3 bases from V and 4 bases from J, the junction contained 0 bases not matched to a gene. This chain's CDR3 is CASSLTGGYGYTF. In DNA, the CDR3 is TGTGCCAGCAGTTTGACAGGGGGCTATGGCTACACCTTC.

This clonotype was detected a few times. The rearrangement joins TRBV6-5 to TRBJ2-2; the D gene could be TRBD1 or TRBD2 (5 bases each). In germline, CDR1 is MNHEY, CDR2 SVGAGI. The germline V and J ends were trimmed by 6 bases and 5 bases, with 16 bases remaining between them. The CDR3 loop spans 15 amino acids. The CDR3 loop is CASRVGTTGTGELFF. CDR3 nucleotides: TGTGCCAGCAGGGTCGGGACCACGGGAACCGGGGAGCTGTTTTTT.

There are many counts of this clonotype. This chain connects TRBV12-3 or TRBV12-4 to TRBJ2-7; D may correspond to TRBD1 or TRBD2 (5 bases each). V shed 3 bases and J shed 3 bases, with 9 bases lying between them. The CDR3 runs 13 residues. This CDR3 reads CASSFGANYEQYF. DNA of the CDR3: TGTGCCAGCAGTTTCGGGGCCAACTACGAGCAGTACTTC.

This clonotype came up many times. V usage is TRBV11-2 and J usage is TRBJ1-1; D unresolved. The CDR3 is made up of 15 amino acids. Germline V CDR1 and CDR2: SGHAT, FQNNGV. Trimming cost V 2 bases and J 0 bases, with 10 bases left between them. In DNA form, the CDR3 reads TGTGCCAGCAGCTTATCGAGGATTATGAACACTGAAGCTTTCTTT. It translates to CASSLSRIMNTEAFF. The whole variable domain, remainder taken from reference TRBV11-2 and TRBJ1-1, is EAGVAQSPRYKIIEKRQSVAFWCNPISGHATLYWYQQILGQGPKLLIQFQNNGVVDDSQLPKDRFSAERLKGVDSTLKIQPAKLEDSAVYLCASSLSRIMNTEAFFGQGTRLTVV.

This clonotype was counted between two and nine times. This sequence joins TRBV7-8 and TRBJ1-3, with D uncertain. Germline assignment: CDR1 SGHVS and CDR2 FQNEAQ. The CDR3 sequence is 16 residues long. Between the trimmed V and J ends, which lost 2 bases and 0 bases, there was a span of 11 bases. Here the CDR3 reads CASSLFGKLSGNTIYF. The CDR3 bases are TGTGCCAGCAGCTTATTCGGTAAACTCTCTGGAAACACCATATATTTT. The entire variable domain, with the rest obtained from reference TRBV7-8 and TRBJ1-3, is as follows: GAGVSQSPRYKVAKRGQDVALRCDPISGHVSLFWYQQALGQGPEFLTYFQNEAQLDKSGLPSDRFFAERPEGSVSTLKIQRTQQEDSAVYLCASSLFGKLSGNTIYFGEGSWLTVV.

By share, this clonotype counts as medium-sized. The CDR3 DNA reads as TGTGCCAGCAGCCAAGAGACAGCTAATGAAAAACTGTTTTTT. As protein: CASSQETANEKLFF. The J gene is TRBJ1-4, the V gene TRBV4-2; D might be TRBD1 (5 bases). Germline lookup yields CDR1 LGHNA and CDR2 YNFKEQ. The CDR3 contains 14 residues. V gave up 0 bases and J gave up 3 bases, with 5 bases separating them.

J is TRBJ1-6 and V is TRBV7-6, with D perhaps matching TRBD1 (5 bases). Germline loops: CDR1 SGHVS, CDR2 FNYEAQ. Trimming took 1 base from V and 10 from J, leaving 14 bases between them. The length of the CDR3 is 15 residues. CDR3 sequence (DNA): TGTGCCAGCAGCTTAGAGGCAGGGAATTGGTCACCCCTCCACTTT. Translated: CASSLEAGNWSPLHF.

This chain joins TRBV11-2 and TRBJ2-6; D call uncertain. The CDR3 has 16 residues. Deletions cut 8 bases from V and 0 bases from J, with 14 bases between. Germline V CDR1 and CDR2: SGHAT, FQNNGV. In DNA, the CDR3 is TGTGCCAGCGCGTACGGCAGGAACTCTGGGGCCAACGTCCTGACTTTC. This sequence encodes CASAYGRNSGANVLTF.

This clonotype was found many times. The chain recombines TRBV6-4 with TRBJ2-1; TRBD2 matches 14 bases. The CDR3 is 16 residues long. After removal of 2 bases from V and 6 bases from J, the junction contained 3 bases not matched to a gene. Germline V gene data show CDR1 as MRHNA and CDR2 as SNTAGT. CDR3 sequence reads: CASSDGTSGGPNEQFF. The CDR3 DNA reads TGTGCCAGCAGTGACGGGACTAGCGGGGGTCCCAATGAGCAGTTCTTC.

This clonotype has only a few counts. The chain combines TRBV3-1 with TRBJ1-5, with D unclear. The germline V gene encodes CDR1 LGHDT and CDR2 YNNKEL (reference sequence). The CDR3 has 14 amino acids. Trimming removed 1 base from V and 4 bases from J, with 8 bases in between. The CDR3 spells CASSQVITNQPQHF. CDR3 nucleotides: TGTGCCAGCAGCCAAGTAATAACTAATCAGCCCCAGCATTTT. Full variable domain (outside the CDR3, taken from reference TRBV3-1 and TRBJ1-5): DTAVSQTPKYLVTQMGNDKSIKCEQNLGHDTMYWYKQDSKKFLKIMFSYNNKELIINETVPNRFSPKSPDKAHLNLHINSLELGDSAVYFCASSQVITNQPQHFGDGTRLSIL.

This clonotype has more than one count but fewer than ten. The rearrangement links TRBV3-1 to TRBJ1-5; 10 nucleotides line up with TRBD1. Germline lookup yields CDR1 LGHDT and CDR2 YNNKEL (reference sequence). There are 15 residues in the CDR3. V lost 5 bases to trimming and J lost 2 bases; unmatched junction nucleotides: 3. CDR3 loop: CASSKGTGGNQPQHF. Here the CDR3 DNA reads TGTGCCAGCAGCAAAGGGACAGGGGGCAATCAGCCCCAGCATTTT.

The V and J genes are TRBV11-3 and TRBJ2-7; perhaps D is TRBD1 or TRBD2 (7 bases each). The CDR3 runs to 15 residues. The germline V gene has CDR1 SGHNT and CDR2 YENEEA. Deletions cut 5 bases from V and 0 bases from J, with 14 bases between. The CDR3, as DNA: TGTGCCAGCAGCCCTCGGGGGGACAGCTCCTACGAGCAGTACTTC. Its protein is CASSPRGDSSYEQYF.

This clonotype was picked up a small number of times. The chain carries TRBV29-1 and TRBJ2-3; weak D call: TRBD1 (5 bases). The CDR3 runs 14 residues. V lost 2 bases, J lost 0 bases, and 9 bases lay in between. Germline V gene lookup returns CDR1 SQVTM and CDR2 ANQGSEA. CDR3 residues: CSVEQGYSTDTQYF. The CDR3 DNA is TGCAGCGTTGAACAGGGTTATAGCACAGATACGCAGTATTTT.

In this sample, this clonotype turned up a few times. The chain uses TRBV6-2 or TRBV6-3 and TRBJ1-2; D is uncertain. This CDR3 contains 14 residues. Trimming pared 0 bases from V and 8 bases from J, leaving 13 bases between. The germline V gene has CDR1 MNHEY and CDR2 SVGEGT. The CDR3 loop reads CASSYSWEGNGYTF. The DNA for the CDR3 is TGTGCCAGCAGTTACTCTTGGGAGGGAAACGGCTACACCTTC.

This clonotype was picked up a small number of times. J is TRBJ2-7 and V is TRBV11-2; no definite D call. Trimming removed 0 bases from V and 7 bases from J, with 13 bases in between. The germline V gene has CDR1 SGHAT and CDR2 FQNNGV. The CDR3 length is 14 residues. CDR3 bases: TGTGCCAGCAGCTTAGAGGTTTGGATGCCAGAGCAGTACGTC. It translates to CASSLEVWMPEQYV.

The chain uses TRBV6-2 or TRBV6-3 and TRBJ2-1; 8 bases agree with TRBD2. V lost 5 bases, J lost 7 bases, and 10 bases stayed unmatched. This CDR3 comprises 15 residues. The germline V gene has CDR1 MNHEY and CDR2 SVGEGT. CDR3 bases: TGTGCCAGCAGTAACCTAGCGGGCCTCGATAATGAGCAGTTCTTC. Its translation is CASSNLAGLDNEQFF.

V and J are TRBV3-1 and TRBJ2-3, with D possibly being TRBD1 (5 bases). CDR1 is LGHDT and CDR2 is YNNKEL in the germline V gene (reference sequence). CDR3 size: 15 residues. The V end was cut by 1 base, the J end by 3 bases, with 11 bases between. The CDR3 nucleotides are TGTGCCAGCAGCCAAGGGGTGACAGCAACAGATACGCAGTATTTT. Translated, it gives CASSQGVTATDTQYF.

The table lists this clonotype with a few counts. The chain is built from TRBV10-2 and TRBJ1-1; no clear D. Germline lookup yields CDR1 WSHSY and CDR2 SAAADI. Trimming shortened V by 7 bases and J by 3 bases, and 12 bases separated the two germline ends. CDR3 length equals 13 residues. CDR3 sequence: CASIPQLHTEAFF. As DNA, the CDR3 is TGCGCCAGCATTCCCCAACTTCACACTGAAGCTTTCTTT.

This clonotype was counted a few times. This sequence joins TRBV7-9 and TRBJ2-3, with D unclear. In germline, CDR1 is SEHNR, CDR2 FQNEAQ (reference sequence). The CDR3 runs to 15 residues. V lost 1 base, J lost 2 bases, and 10 bases lay in between. For the CDR3, the DNA is TGTGCCAGCAGCTTAGAGGGCTCCCTCACAGATACGCAGTATTTT. It specifies CASSLEGSLTDTQYF.

This clonotype came up a few times. The rearrangement joins TRBV7-9 to TRBJ1-2; TRBD1 aligns across 8 bases. V gave up 4 bases and J gave up 7 bases; unmatched junction bases: 17. The CDR3 spans 17 residues. The V gene's germline CDR1 is SEHNR and CDR2 FQNEAQ (reference sequence). The CDR3 DNA follows: TGTGCCAGCAGCTCACCCGGTGGCCAGGGGGCTCGATCTGGCTACACCTTC. Amino acid sequence: CASSSPGGQGARSGYTF. Looking up the rest from reference TRBV7-9 and TRBJ1-2 gives the full variable domain: DTGVSQNPRHKITKRGQNVTFRCDPISEHNRLYWYRQTLGQGPEFLTYFQNEAQLEKSRLLSDRFSAERPKGSFSTLEIQRTEQGDSAMYLCASSSPGGQGARSGYTFGSGTRLTVV.

This clonotype was detected many times. The rearrangement links TRBV20-1 to TRBJ2-3, with D maybe TRBD1 (5 bases). V shed 6 bases and J shed 2 bases, with 9 bases lying between them. Germline-derived CDR1 and CDR2 are DFQATT and SNEGSKA (reference sequence). The CDR3 runs to 12 residues. The CDR3 loop is CSATTATDTQYF. Written as DNA, the CDR3 is TGCAGTGCCACGACAGCCACAGATACGCAGTATTTT.